These T cell receptor beta chains were read from a single sample in a study of blood T cell repertoires in COVID-19. This table comes from immunoSEQ multiplex PCR, and its TCRdb copy is limited to in-frame clones, with some not included. The sample gives about 53,000 clones, about 88% of which show up once; around 5% is in the top ten. The sequencing input was peripheral blood. These receptors all come from a man in his 60s with active COVID-19. CDR3s include the opening cysteine and the closing phenylalanine or tryptophan. A D gene is named only where the DNA matches it firmly. A clone size is listed for some rows: how often the clone was seen (once, few, many), or a class if it is expanded.

CDR3 DNA	CDR3 protein	D gene	V gene	J gene	clone size
TGTGCCAGCAGCGCACGGGGACTAGCGTTCACAGATACGCAGTATTTT	CASSARGLAFTDTQYF	TRBD2	TRBV7-3	TRBJ2-3	few
TGTGCCACCAGTGACTCCGGACAGGGGAGGTACGAGCAGTACTTC	CATSDSGQGRYEQYF	TRBD1	TRBV24-1	TRBJ2-7	NA
TGTGCCAGTAGTGACAGGACAGGCGGGGAAAAACTGTTTTTT	CASSDRTGGEKLFF	TRBD1	TRBV19	TRBJ1-4	NA
TGTGCCAGCAGCCAGGGAGGGGCTGGGGCCAACGTCCTGACTTTC	CASSQGGAGANVLTF	TRBD2	TRBV6-6	TRBJ2-6	NA
TGCGCCAGCAGCCAAAAGAAGGGACAGGGGATCACCGGGGAGCTGTTTTTT	CASSQKKGQGITGELFF	TRBD1	TRBV4-1	TRBJ2-2	NA
TGTGCCAGCACCACCCCCAGGCTTGGGTCCAAGGAGCAGTACTTC	CASTTPRLGSKEQYF	NA	TRBV27	TRBJ2-7	few
TGTGCCATCCAGACTAGCGGGGGGGACTACAATGAGCAGTTCTTC	CAIQTSGGDYNEQFF	TRBD2	TRBV10-3	TRBJ2-1	once
TGTGCAAGTCTCAAGTATCCGGACTCTTACAATGAGCAGTTCTTC	CASLKYPDSYNEQFF	NA	TRBV12-2	TRBJ2-1	NA
TGTGCCAGTAGTATCGGGCAGGGTTTTTCACCCCTCCACTTT	CASSIGQGFSPLHF	NA	TRBV19	TRBJ1-6	NA
TGTGCCAGCAGTTCATCTCACGGGGGAAGCAATCAGCCCCAGCATTTT	CASSSSHGGSNQPQHF	NA	TRBV6-5	TRBJ1-5	NA
TGTGCCAGCAGTTCCTACCTCCGGACAGGGAGCATGAACACTGAAGCTTTCTTT	CASSSYLRTGSMNTEAFF	TRBD1	TRBV11-2	TRBJ1-1	NA
TGTGCCAGCAGCCCCCCACCAGGGGGCGGTAGGAACACTGAAGCTTTCTTT	CASSPPPGGGRNTEAFF	TRBD1	TRBV9	TRBJ1-1	once
TGTGCCAGCAGCCAAGGATTGACTAGCGGGAGTGTAGAGACCCAGTACTTC	CASSQGLTSGSVETQYF	TRBD2	TRBV4-2	TRBJ2-5	few
TGTGCCAGCAGCACGACAGGGGGAGAGACCCAGTACTTC	CASSTTGGETQYF	TRBD1	TRBV7-3	TRBJ2-5	NA
TGCGCCAGCAGCTTGGCCCCAGCGGGAGGGCGCGAGCAGTACTTC	CASSLAPAGGREQYF	TRBD2	TRBV5-1	TRBJ2-7	NA
TGTGCCAGCAGAGATTCCGGGACTAGCGGGAGAAAGTTCTTC	CASRDSGTSGRKFF	TRBD2	TRBV7-2	TRBJ2-1	NA
TGTGCCAGCAGCTTAGCGCGCGGACATGTGGCAGATACGCAGTATTTT	CASSLARGHVADTQYF	NA	TRBV7-9	TRBJ2-3	NA
TGTGCCAGCAGCTTGTTGGCTAGCTCTGGAAACACCATATATTTT	CASSLLASSGNTIYF	NA	TRBV11-2	TRBJ1-3	NA
TGTGCCAGCTCACTCGGGACCCGGGGGGCCTACGAGCAGTACTTC	CASSLGTRGAYEQYF	TRBD2	TRBV18	TRBJ2-7	NA
TGTGCCAGGCGGGACTTCTACAATGAGCAGTTCTTC	CARRDFYNEQFF	NA	TRBV19	TRBJ2-1	few
TGTGCCAGCAGCGTGAGACGGGTTCCCACAGATACGCAGTATTTT	CASSVRRVPTDTQYF	NA	TRBV7-2	TRBJ2-3	NA
TGTGCCAGCAGCGTCATAAACCCCGACAGGGTGTTGGAGACCCAGTACTTC	CASSVINPDRVLETQYF	NA	TRBV21-1	TRBJ2-5	NA
TGTGCCAGTAGTAGAGGCCGTTTGAATCAGCCCCAGCATTTT	CASSRGRLNQPQHF	NA	TRBV19	TRBJ1-5	NA
TGTGCCAGCAGCGCGCAGGGTCATAATTCACCCCTCCACTTT	CASSAQGHNSPLHF	NA	TRBV9	TRBJ1-6	NA
TGTGCCAGCAGGTCGGAGGCAGGCTCCTATAATTCACCCCTCCACTTT	CASRSEAGSYNSPLHF	NA	TRBV4-2	TRBJ1-6	few
TGTGCCACCAGTGATTCGGGGGGGGGAGCGTACGAGCAGTACTTC	CATSDSGGGAYEQYF	TRBD2	TRBV24-1	TRBJ2-7	NA
TGTGCCAGCAGCCAAGTGTCCAAGACCCAGTACTTC	CASSQVSKTQYF	NA	TRBV3-1/TRBV3-2	TRBJ2-5	NA
TGTGCCAGCAGCCGCACCGGGACAGGGGGCCATAGCCGAATGGGGGCCAACGTCCTGACTTTC	CASSRTGTGGHSRMGANVLTF	TRBD1	TRBV7-3	TRBJ2-6	NA
TGTGCCAGCAGCCAAGCCCTGACAGGGAGCTACGAGCAGTACTTC	CASSQALTGSYEQYF	TRBD1	TRBV3-1/TRBV3-2	TRBJ2-7	NA
TGTGCCAGCAGTTATCGTAGCAGCTCAAAAAACATTCAGTACTTC	CASSYRSSSKNIQYF	NA	TRBV5-8	TRBJ2-4	NA
TGTGCCAGCAGCTTAGCCCGGGCGGGAGAAGCGGCTAACTATGGCTACACCTTC	CASSLARAGEAANYGYTF	NA	TRBV7-6	TRBJ1-2	NA
TGTGCCAGCAATACAGGGGGATCACCCCTCCACTTT	CASNTGGSPLHF	TRBD1	TRBV28	TRBJ1-6	NA
TGTGCCAGCAGTCAAATAGCGGGAGTTAGGGAAAATGAGCAGTTCTTC	CASSQIAGVRENEQFF	TRBD2	TRBV28	TRBJ2-1	NA
TGTGCCAGTACAGGAGGGACAGGGGGCGGAAACACCATATATTTT	CASTGGTGGGNTIYF	TRBD1	TRBV19	TRBJ1-3	NA
TGTGCCAGCCGTTCAAATGGGGGGGGAGCAGATACGCAGTATTTT	CASRSNGGGADTQYF	NA	TRBV21-1	TRBJ2-3	NA
TGTGCCAGCAGTTTACAGGGGGCAAGCTATGGCTACACCTTC	CASSLQGASYGYTF	TRBD1	TRBV28	TRBJ1-2	NA
TGTGCCAGCAGCGTAGCGGGACAGGAAAATGAAAAACTGTTTTTT	CASSVAGQENEKLFF	TRBD1	TRBV9	TRBJ1-4	NA
TGTGCCAGCAATAGCGGGAGCCGGCTCAATGAGCAGTTCTTC	CASNSGSRLNEQFF	TRBD2	TRBV3-1/TRBV3-2	TRBJ2-1	NA
TGTGCCAGCAGTCAGGGACAGCCCTACAATGAGCAGTTCTTC	CASSQGQPYNEQFF	TRBD1	TRBV28	TRBJ2-1	NA
TGTGCCAGCAGTCGGGACAGCAAAAGGGAGCAGTACTTC	CASSRDSKREQYF	TRBD1	TRBV2	TRBJ2-7	NA
TGTGCCAGCAGCTTAAGCGGGAAAGAGACCCAGTACTTC	CASSLSGKETQYF	TRBD2	TRBV7-2	TRBJ2-5	few
TGCGCCAGCAGCCTTCCTAGCAAGTTCTTC	CASSLPSKFF	NA	TRBV4-1	TRBJ2-1	once
TGTGCCAGCAGCTTTGTTTTAGAGGAGACCCAGTACTTC	CASSFVLEETQYF	NA	TRBV7-2	TRBJ2-5	NA
TGTGCCAGCAGCGTAGGTTATAGCGGGACCGAGCAGTACTTC	CASSVGYSGTEQYF	TRBD2	TRBV9	TRBJ2-7	NA
TGTGCCAGCAGCCAAGATCGGCGGGGGTTCAATGAGCAGTTCTTC	CASSQDRRGFNEQFF	TRBD2	TRBV4-2	TRBJ2-1	NA
TGTGCCATCAGGGACAGAAGCTCCTACAATGAGCAGTTCTTC	CAIRDRSSYNEQFF	NA	TRBV10-3	TRBJ2-1	NA
TGTGCCAGCAGCTTAGACAGGGGGCTTAGTCAGCCCCAGCATTTT	CASSLDRGLSQPQHF	TRBD1	TRBV7-8	TRBJ1-5	few
TGTGCCAGCAGCTTAGCACAGGGGCGACAAGAGACCCAGTACTTC	CASSLAQGRQETQYF	TRBD1	TRBV7-6	TRBJ2-5	NA
TGTGCCAGCAGTCCAAGCGGGCAGACATACAATGAGCAGTTCTTC	CASSPSGQTYNEQFF	NA	TRBV11-2	TRBJ2-1	NA
TGTGCCAGCAGCTTAGCGAGGGCCAGTACCCAAGAGACCCAGTACTTC	CASSLARASTQETQYF	NA	TRBV7-2	TRBJ2-5	NA
TGTGCCAGCAGTTTCTCGGACGGGGGGGGCTACACCTTC	CASSFSDGGGYTF	NA	TRBV27	TRBJ1-2	NA
TGTGCCAGCAGCGCATTAGCAATACGACAGTTCTTC	CASSALAIRQFF	NA	TRBV11-1	TRBJ2-1	NA
TGTGCCATCAGTGACGGACAGGGAACTCTCTACGAGCAGTACTTC	CAISDGQGTLYEQYF	TRBD1	TRBV10-3	TRBJ2-7	NA
TGTGCCAGCAGCTATTCGGGACTCAATGAGCAGTTCTTC	CASSYSGLNEQFF	NA	TRBV9	TRBJ2-1	NA
TGTGCCAGCAGTTCCGGACAGGTCCTTAGCAATCAGCCCCAGCATTTT	CASSSGQVLSNQPQHF	TRBD1	TRBV6-2/TRBV6-3	TRBJ1-5	few
TGCAGCGTTGAGGGGCGGGGACGCACAGATACGCAGTATTTT	CSVEGRGRTDTQYF	NA	TRBV29-1	TRBJ2-3	NA
TGTGCCAGCAGTTCTTGGGACAGGGACTACAATGAGCAGTTCTTC	CASSSWDRDYNEQFF	TRBD1	TRBV6-5	TRBJ2-1	NA
TGTGCCAGCAGCCAACCAGGCGTCTACGAGCAGTACTTC	CASSQPGVYEQYF	NA	TRBV27	TRBJ2-7	NA
TGTGCTAGTGGTTTGACCCCACAGCTGAGCTCTGGGGCCAACGTCCTGACTTTC	CASGLTPQLSSGANVLTF	NA	TRBV12-5	TRBJ2-6	NA